The clone carrying this T cell receptor (beta chain) was found many times. Amplified TCR beta CDR3 regions derived from RNA transcripts. First-round RT-PCR targeting the TCR CDR3 was performed with the HTBI primer set. Each CDR3 protein is one row after TCRdb ran MiXCR on the multiplex PCR reads. The sample lists approximately 370,000 distinct CDR3 sequences; about a sixth were seen once. The CDR3 contains 16 residues. In germline, CDR1 is MGHRA, CDR2 YSYEKL. V was cut by 4 bases and J by 0 bases, with 12 bases left in between. The data are from a study of T cells in Graves' hyperthyroidism and ophthalmopathy.

The material sequenced was blood. The chain couples TRBV4-1 to TRBJ2-2, with a weak D call TRBD2 (6 bases). The sequence derives from a woman in her thirties with Graves' hyperthyroidism that later progressed to Graves' ophthalmopathy. CDR3 sequence: CASSPQRGSNTGELFF. The CDR3 region has the DNA TGCGCCAGCAGCCCACAACGGGGGTCGAACACCGGGGAGCTGTTTTTT.